This T cell receptor (beta chain) originates from a study of regulatory T cells in long-lasting Graves disease. On the study more broadly: Antithyroid drug intake by newly diagnosed Graves' patients had lasted under 3 months. The study's findings and limits: In persistent patients, shared public clonotypes (around 2,600) outnumbered those in new patients (about 890).

As for time point: newly diagnosed GD, antithyroid drugs for less than 3 months. The TCR library was made from RNA that had been extracted from PBMCs in TRIzol. CDR3 regions were amplified by Arm-PCR using iRepertoire HTBI primers to build TCR beta libraries. TCRdb re-called the multiplex PCR reads through MiXCR, storing one row per CDR3 protein. Of over 500,000 distinct CDR3 sequences listed, about 15% are singletons. In regard to this clonotype: Its specificity is unknown.

The germline CDR1 and CDR2 sequences are LNHDA and SQIVND (reference sequence). This CDR3 is built from 15 residues. V dropped 8 bases and J dropped 0 bases, with 14 bases sitting between them. These sequences were also reported in another study, on T cells in Graves' hyperthyroidism and ophthalmopathy.

This specimen consisted of peripheral blood mononuclear cells (PBMCs), obtained at new diagnosis, from a patient treated with antithyroid drugs. This receptor was obtained from a woman in her 30s with Graves disease. This chain uses TRBV19 with TRBJ2-1; D is undetermined. For the CDR3, the DNA is TGTGCCAGTTGCGAACGAATTAGCTCCTACAATGAGCAGTTCTTC. Protein sequence: CASCERISSYNEQFF.